This T cell receptor beta chain was profiled in a study of blood T cells in healthy people across ages. Study-wide results and limits: The study could not conclusively compare naive and antigen-experienced cells, given its unsorted PBMCs. Whereas aged donors had fewer naive CD4+ cells, long-lived donors had more of them and higher diversity.

A second PCR, run for about 7 to 11 cycles, used a sample-barcoded 5' primer plus a J-beta primer mix. Using its own MiXCR run on the 5' RACE reads, TCRdb lists one record per CDR3 protein. This repertoire shows around 1,900,000 distinct CDR3 sequences, 30% to 40% found once; its top ten account for under 25%. This clonotype was detected only a few times. Its antigen is not known. There are 16 residues in the CDR3. The V gene's germline CDR1 is MNHEY and CDR2 SVGAGI. The V and J ends lost 0 bases and 6 bases respectively, with 15 bases between them. Material for sequencing was blood. The chain couples TRBV6-5 to TRBJ2-1; weak D call: TRBD1 (5 bases). The origin of this receptor is a human donor in good health. The CDR3: CASSYSSPRAFNEQFF. The CDR3, as DNA: TGTGCCAGCAGTTACTCCTCCCCCAGGGCCTTCAATGAGCAGTTCTTC.